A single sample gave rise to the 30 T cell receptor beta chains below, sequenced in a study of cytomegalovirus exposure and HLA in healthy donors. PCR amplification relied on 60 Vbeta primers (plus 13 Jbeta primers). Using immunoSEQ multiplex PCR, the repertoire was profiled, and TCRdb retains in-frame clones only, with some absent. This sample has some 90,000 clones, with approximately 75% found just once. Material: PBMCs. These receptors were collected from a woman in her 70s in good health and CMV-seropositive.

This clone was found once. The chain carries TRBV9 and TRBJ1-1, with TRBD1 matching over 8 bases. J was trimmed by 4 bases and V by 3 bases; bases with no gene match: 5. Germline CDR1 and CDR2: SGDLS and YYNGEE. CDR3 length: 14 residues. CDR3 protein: CASSADRGGTEAFF. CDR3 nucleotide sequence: TGTGCCAGCAGCGCCGACAGGGGCGGCACTGAAGCTTTCTTT.

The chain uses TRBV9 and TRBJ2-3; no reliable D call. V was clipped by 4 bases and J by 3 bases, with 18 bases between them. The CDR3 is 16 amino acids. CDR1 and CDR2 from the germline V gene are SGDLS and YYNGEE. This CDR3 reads CASSRSPLVITDTQYF. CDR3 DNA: TGTGCCAGCAGCCGCTCGCCGCTAGTCATAACAGATACGCAGTATTTT.

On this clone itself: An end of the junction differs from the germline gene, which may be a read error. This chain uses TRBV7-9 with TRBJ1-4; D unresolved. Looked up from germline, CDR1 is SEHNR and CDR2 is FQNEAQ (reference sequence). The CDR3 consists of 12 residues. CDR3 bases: TGTTCCAGCAGCCTCCTGAATGAAAAACTGTTTTTT. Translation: CSSSLLNEKLFF.

CDR3 nucleotides: TGTGCCAGCAGCTCCGCGGCAGGGGAGGGCGAGCAGTACTTC. Translation gives CASSSAAGEGEQYF. The gene calls are TRBV7-6 and TRBJ2-7; possibly TRBD2 for D (7 bases). The CDR3 totals 14 residues. Trimming stripped 4 bases from V and 6 bases from J, with 16 bases between. Looked up from germline, CDR1 is SGHVS and CDR2 is FNYEAQ. The full variable domain, rest sourced from reference TRBV7-6 and TRBJ2-7, is GAGVSQSPRYKVTKRGQDVALRCDPISGHVSLYWYRQALGQGPEFLTYFNYEAQQDKSGLPNDRFSAERPEGSISTLTIQRTEQRDSAMYRCASSSAAGEGEQYFGPGTRLTVT.

This CDR3 is CASSLDGMNTEAFF. Written as DNA, the CDR3 is TGTGCCAGCAGCTTAGATGGCATGAACACTGAAGCTTTCTTT. The J gene is TRBJ1-1, the V gene TRBV7-9; D gene unclear. This CDR3 has 14 amino acids. Germline CDR1 SEHNR, CDR2 FQNEAQ (reference sequence). Trimming took 1 base from V and 0 from J, leaving 6 bases between them.

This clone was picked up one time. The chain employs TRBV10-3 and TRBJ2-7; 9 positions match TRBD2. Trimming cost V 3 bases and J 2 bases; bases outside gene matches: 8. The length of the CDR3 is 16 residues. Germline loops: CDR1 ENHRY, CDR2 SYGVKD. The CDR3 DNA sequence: TGTGCCATCAGTGATGTTGGTAGCGGGAGCACCTACGAGCAGTACTTC. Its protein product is CAISDVGSGSTYEQYF.

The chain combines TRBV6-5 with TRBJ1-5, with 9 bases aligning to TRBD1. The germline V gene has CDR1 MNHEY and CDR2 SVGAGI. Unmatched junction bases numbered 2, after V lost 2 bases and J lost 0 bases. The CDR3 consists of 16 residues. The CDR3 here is CASSYGQGYSNQPQHF. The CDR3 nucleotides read TGTGCCAGCAGTTACGGACAGGGGTATAGCAATCAGCCCCAGCATTTT.

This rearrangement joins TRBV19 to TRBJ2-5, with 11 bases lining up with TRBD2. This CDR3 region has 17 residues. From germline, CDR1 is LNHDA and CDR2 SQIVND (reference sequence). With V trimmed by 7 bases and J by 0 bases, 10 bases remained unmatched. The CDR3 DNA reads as TGTGCCAGTACCGATCGCGGGACTAGCGGACACCAAGAGACCCAGTACTTC. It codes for CASTDRGTSGHQETQYF.

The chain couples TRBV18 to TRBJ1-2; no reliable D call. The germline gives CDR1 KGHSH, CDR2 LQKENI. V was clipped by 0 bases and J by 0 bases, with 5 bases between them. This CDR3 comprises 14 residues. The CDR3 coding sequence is TGTGCCAGCTCACCACCAACAGCTAACTATGGCTACACCTTC. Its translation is CASSPPTANYGYTF.

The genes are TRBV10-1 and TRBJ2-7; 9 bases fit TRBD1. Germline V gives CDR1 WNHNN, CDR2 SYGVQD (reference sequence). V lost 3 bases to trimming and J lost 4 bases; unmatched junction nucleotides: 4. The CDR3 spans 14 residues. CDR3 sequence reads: CASSENRGPYEQYF. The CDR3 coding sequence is TGCGCCAGCAGTGAAAACAGGGGGCCGTACGAGCAGTACTTC.

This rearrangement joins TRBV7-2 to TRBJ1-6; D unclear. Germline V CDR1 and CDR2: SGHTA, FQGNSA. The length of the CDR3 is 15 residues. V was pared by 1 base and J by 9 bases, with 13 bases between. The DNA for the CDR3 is TGTGCCAGCAGCTTAGGGGTGTCCGGGTCTTCACCCCTCCACTTT. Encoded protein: CASSLGVSGSSPLHF.

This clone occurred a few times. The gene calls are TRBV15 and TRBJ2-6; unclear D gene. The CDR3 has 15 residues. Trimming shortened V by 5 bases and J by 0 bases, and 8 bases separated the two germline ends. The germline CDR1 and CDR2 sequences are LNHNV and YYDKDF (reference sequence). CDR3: CATSAHSSGANVLTF. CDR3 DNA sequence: TGTGCCACCAGCGCTCACAGCTCTGGGGCCAACGTCCTGACTTTC.

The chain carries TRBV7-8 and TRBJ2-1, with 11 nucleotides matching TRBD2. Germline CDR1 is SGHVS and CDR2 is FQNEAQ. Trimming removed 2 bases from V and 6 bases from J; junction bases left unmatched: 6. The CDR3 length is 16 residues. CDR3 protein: CASSLMATSGGNEQFF. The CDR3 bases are TGTGCCAGCAGCTTAATGGCAACTAGCGGGGGCAATGAGCAGTTCTTC.

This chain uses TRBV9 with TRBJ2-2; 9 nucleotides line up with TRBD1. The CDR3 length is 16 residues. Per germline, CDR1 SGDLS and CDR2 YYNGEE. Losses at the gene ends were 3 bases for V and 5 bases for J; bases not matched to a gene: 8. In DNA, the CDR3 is TGTGCCAGCAGCGGCGACAGGGGGTCGGAGACCGGGGAGCTGTTTTTT. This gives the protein CASSGDRGSETGELFF.

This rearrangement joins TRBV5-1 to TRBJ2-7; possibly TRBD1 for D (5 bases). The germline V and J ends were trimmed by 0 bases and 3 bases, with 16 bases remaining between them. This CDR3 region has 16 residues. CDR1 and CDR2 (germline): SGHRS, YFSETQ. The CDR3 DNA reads TGCGCCAGCAGCTTGGGGCCCCAAGGGGCCCTCTACGAGCAGTACTTC. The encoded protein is CASSLGPQGALYEQYF.

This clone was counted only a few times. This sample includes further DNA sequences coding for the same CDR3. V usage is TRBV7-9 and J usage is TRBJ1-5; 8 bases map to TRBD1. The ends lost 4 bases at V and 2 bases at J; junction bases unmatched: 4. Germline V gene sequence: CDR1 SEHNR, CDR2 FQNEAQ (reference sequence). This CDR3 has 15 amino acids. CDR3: CASSSQGVGNQPQHF. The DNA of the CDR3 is TGTGCCAGCAGCTCACAGGGGGTCGGCAATCAGCCCCAGCATTTT.

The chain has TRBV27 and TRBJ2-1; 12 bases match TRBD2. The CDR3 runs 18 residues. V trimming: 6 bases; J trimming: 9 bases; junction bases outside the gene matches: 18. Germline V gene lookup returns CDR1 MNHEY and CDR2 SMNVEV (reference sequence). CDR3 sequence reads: CASSPPRTSGVWGGEQFF. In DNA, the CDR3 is TGTGCCAGCAGCCCCCCGAGGACTAGCGGGGTTTGGGGAGGTGAGCAGTTCTTC.

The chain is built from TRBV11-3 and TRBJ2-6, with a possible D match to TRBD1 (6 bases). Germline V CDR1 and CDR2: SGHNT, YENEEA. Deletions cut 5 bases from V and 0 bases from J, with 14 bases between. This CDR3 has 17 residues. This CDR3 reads CASSTHRADSGANVLTF. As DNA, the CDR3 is TGTGCCAGCAGCACTCACAGGGCCGACTCTGGGGCCAACGTCCTGACTTTC.

This CDR3 reads CASSQTAGPNYGYTF. The CDR3 bases are TGTGCCAGCAGCCAAACAGCGGGGCCTAACTATGGCTACACCTTC. The chain carries TRBV4-2 and TRBJ1-2; possibly TRBD1 for D (5 bases). Looked up from germline, CDR1 is LGHNA and CDR2 is YNFKEQ. The V gene lost 2 bases and the J gene lost 0 bases, with 10 bases spanning the gap. The CDR3 sequence is 15 residues long.

The CDR3: CASSRYRLMQETKNIQYF. CDR3 DNA: TGTGCCAGCAGTCGGTATCGACTCATGCAAGAGACCAAAAACATTCAGTACTTC. V is TRBV25-1 and J is TRBJ2-4; D gene ambiguous. CDR3 length equals 18 residues. CDR1 MGHDK and CDR2 SYGVNS come from the germline V gene. V lost 5 bases, J lost 2 bases, and 22 bases lay in between.

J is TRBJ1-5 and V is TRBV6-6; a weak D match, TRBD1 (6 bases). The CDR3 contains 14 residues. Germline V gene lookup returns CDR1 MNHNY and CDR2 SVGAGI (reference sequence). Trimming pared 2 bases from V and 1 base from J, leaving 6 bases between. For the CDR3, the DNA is TGTGCCAGCAGTTACGGACAGAGCAATCAGCCCCAGCATTTT. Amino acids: CASSYGQSNQPQHF.

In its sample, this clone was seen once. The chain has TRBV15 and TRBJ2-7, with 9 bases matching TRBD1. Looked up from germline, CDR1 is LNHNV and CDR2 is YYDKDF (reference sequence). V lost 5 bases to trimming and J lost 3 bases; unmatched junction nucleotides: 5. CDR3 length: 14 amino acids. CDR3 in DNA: TGTGCCACCAGCGGTAAGACAGGGGGCTACGAGCAGTACTTC. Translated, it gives CATSGKTGGYEQYF.

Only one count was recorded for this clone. In DNA form, the CDR3 reads TGTGCCACCGGTTCGGCAGCGGGGGCTACCACCGGGGAGCTGTTTTTT. Amino acids: CATGSAAGATTGELFF. J is TRBJ2-2 and V is TRBV10-3, with TRBD2 identical over 8 bases. Unmatched junction bases numbered 14, after V lost 10 bases and J lost 4 bases. The germline gives CDR1 ENHRY, CDR2 SYGVKD. The CDR3 runs to 16 residues.

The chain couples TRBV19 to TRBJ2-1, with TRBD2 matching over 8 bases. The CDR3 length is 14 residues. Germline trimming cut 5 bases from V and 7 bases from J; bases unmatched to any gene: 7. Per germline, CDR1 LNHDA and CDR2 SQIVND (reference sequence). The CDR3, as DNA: TGTGCCAGTAGTGGTAGCGGGGCTGTAAATGAGCAGTTCTTC. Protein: CASSGSGAVNEQFF.

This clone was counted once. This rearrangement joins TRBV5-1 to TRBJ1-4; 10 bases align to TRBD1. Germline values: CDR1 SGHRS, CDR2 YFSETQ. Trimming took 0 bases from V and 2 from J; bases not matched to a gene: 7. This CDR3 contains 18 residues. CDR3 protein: CASSLDDRGRGTNEKLFF. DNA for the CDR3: TGCGCCAGCAGCTTGGATGACAGGGGGCGAGGCACTAATGAAAAACTGTTTTTT.

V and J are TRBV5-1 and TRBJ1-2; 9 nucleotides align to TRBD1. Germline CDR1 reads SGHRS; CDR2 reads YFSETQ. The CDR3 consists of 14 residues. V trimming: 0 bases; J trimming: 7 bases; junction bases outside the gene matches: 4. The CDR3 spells CASSLEGTGSGYTF. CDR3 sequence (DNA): TGCGCCAGCAGCTTGGAGGGGACAGGGTCTGGCTACACCTTC.

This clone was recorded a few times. The CDR3 region is CASSRDRVQNTQYF. DNA of the CDR3: TGTGCCAGCAGTCGAGACAGGGTACAAAATACGCAGTATTTT. The chain combines TRBV14 with TRBJ2-3, with TRBD1 identical over 7 bases. The germline V gene has CDR1 SGHDN and CDR2 FVKESK. V was pared by 6 bases and J by 7 bases, with 10 bases of the junction left unmatched. The length of the CDR3 is 14 residues.

In DNA form, the CDR3 reads TGCGCCAGCAGCCTCCCGGGACAGGGGGCGGACGGCTACACCTTC. It is translated as CASSLPGQGADGYTF. The chain recombines TRBV5-1 with TRBJ1-2; TRBD1 matches at 12 bases. Germline-derived CDR1 and CDR2 are SGHRS and YFSETQ. The V gene end was trimmed by 4 bases and the J gene end by 8 bases; junction bases not matched to a gene: 9. The CDR3 has 15 amino acids.

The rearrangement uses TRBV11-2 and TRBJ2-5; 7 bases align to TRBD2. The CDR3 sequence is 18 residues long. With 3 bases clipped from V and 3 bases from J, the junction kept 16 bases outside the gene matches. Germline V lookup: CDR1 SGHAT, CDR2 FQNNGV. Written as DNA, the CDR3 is TGTGCCAGCAGCTTCGCTAGGGGAGGGAAGCGGTCCGAAGAGACCCAGTACTTC. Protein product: CASSFARGGKRSEETQYF.

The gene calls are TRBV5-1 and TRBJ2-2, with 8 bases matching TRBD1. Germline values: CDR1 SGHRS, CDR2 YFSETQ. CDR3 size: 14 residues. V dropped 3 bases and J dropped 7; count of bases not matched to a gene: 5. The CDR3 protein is CASSSQGASGELFF. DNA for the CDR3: TGCGCCAGCAGCTCGCAGGGGGCCAGCGGGGAGCTGTTTTTT.